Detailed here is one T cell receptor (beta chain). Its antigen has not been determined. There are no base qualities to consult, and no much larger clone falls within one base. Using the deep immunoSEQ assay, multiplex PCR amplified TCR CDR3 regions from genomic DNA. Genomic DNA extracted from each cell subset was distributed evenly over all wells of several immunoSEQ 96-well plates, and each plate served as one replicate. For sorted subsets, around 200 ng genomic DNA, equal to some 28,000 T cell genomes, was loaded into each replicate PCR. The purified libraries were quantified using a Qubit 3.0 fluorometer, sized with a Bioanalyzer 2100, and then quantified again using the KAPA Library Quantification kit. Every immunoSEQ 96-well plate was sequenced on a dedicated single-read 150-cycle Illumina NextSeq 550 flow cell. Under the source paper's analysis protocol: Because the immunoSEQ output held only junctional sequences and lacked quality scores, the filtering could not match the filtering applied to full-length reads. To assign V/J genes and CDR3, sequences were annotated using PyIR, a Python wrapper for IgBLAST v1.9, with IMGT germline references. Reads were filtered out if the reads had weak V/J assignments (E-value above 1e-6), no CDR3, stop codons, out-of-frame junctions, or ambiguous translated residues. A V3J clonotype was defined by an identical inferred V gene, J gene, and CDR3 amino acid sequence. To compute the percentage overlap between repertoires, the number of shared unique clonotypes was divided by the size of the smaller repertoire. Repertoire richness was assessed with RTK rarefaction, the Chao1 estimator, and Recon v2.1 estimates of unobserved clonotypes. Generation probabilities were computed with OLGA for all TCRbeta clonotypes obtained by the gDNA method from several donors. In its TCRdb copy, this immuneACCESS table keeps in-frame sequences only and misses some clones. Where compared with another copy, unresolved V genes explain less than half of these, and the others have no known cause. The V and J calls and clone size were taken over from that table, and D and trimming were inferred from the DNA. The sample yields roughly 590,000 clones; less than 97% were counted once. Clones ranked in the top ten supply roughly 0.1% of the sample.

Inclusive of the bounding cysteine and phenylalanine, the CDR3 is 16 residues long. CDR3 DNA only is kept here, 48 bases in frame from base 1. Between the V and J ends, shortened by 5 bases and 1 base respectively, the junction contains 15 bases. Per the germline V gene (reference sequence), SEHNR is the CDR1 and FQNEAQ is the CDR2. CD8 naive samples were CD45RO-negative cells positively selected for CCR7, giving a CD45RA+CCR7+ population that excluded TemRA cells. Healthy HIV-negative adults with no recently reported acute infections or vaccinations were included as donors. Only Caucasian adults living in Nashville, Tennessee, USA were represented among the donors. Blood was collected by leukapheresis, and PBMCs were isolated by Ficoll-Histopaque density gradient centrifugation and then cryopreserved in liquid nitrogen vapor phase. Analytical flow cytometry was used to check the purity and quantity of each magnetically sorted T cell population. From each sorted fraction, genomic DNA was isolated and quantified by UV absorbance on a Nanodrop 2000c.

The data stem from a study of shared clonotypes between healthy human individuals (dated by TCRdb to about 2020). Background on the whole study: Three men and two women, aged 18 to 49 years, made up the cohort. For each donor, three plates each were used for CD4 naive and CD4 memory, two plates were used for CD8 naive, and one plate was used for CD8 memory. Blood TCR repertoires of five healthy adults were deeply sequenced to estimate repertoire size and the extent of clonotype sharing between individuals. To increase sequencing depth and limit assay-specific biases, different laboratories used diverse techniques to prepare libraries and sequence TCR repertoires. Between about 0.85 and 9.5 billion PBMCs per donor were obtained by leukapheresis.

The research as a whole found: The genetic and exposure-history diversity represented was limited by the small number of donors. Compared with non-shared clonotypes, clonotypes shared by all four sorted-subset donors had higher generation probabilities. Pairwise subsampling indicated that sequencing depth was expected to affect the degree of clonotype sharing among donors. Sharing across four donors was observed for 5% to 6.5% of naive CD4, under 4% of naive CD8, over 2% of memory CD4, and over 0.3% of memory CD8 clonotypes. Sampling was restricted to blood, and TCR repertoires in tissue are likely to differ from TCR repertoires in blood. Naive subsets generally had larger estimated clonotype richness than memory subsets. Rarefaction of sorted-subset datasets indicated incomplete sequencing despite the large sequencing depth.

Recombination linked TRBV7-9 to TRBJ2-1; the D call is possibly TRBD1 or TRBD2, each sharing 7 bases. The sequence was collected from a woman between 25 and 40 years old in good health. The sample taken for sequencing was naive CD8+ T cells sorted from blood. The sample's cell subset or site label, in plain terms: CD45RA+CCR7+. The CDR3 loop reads CASSPRGGRSYNEQFF. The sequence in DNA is TGTGCCAGCAGCCCCAGGGGGGGGAGGTCCTACAATGAGCAGTTCTTC.